The rows below give T cell receptor beta chains drawn from one sample of a study of cytomegalovirus exposure and HLA in healthy donors. The table came from immunoSEQ multiplex PCR; TCRdb's copy has only in-frame clones and leaves some out. The sample has approximately 100,000 clones; around 80% are singletons. The sequencing input was PBMCs. The receptors originated from a woman in her forties in good health and CMV-seronegative. Both conserved end residues are part of each CDR3. Each record gives: J gene, D gene, clone size, V gene, CDR3 protein, CDR3 DNA. The D gene is left open where the match is weak. Clone size is stated in some rows and not others, as once, few, many or a class when expanded.

>TRBJ2-2|NA|NA|TRBV10-3
CAIMDGTPNTGELFF
TGTGCCATCATGGACGGGACACCGAACACCGGGGAGCTGTTTTTT
>TRBJ2-2|TRBD2|NA|TRBV19
CASKRGAVTGELFF
TGTGCCAGTAAGCGGGGGGCGGTCACCGGGGAGCTGTTTTTT
>TRBJ2-3|NA|NA|TRBV11-2
CASSLIGSTDTQYF
TGTGCCAGCAGCTTAATCGGGAGTACAGATACGCAGTATTTT
>TRBJ1-2|TRBD1|once|TRBV29-1
CSVGGRGTDGYTF
TGCAGCGTTGGGGGGAGAGGGACAGATGGCTACACCTTC
>TRBJ2-7|TRBD1|NA|TRBV6-5
CASSRTGASYEQYF
TGTGCCAGCAGTCGGACAGGGGCTTCCTACGAGCAGTACTTC
>TRBJ1-1|TRBD1|NA|TRBV30
CAWRTGVGVTEAFF
TGTGCCTGGAGGACAGGGGTAGGGGTCACTGAAGCTTTCTTT
>TRBJ2-1|NA|NA|TRBV7-2
CASSLVQGSSYNEQFF
TGTGCCAGCAGCTTAGTCCAGGGGAGCTCCTACAATGAGCAGTTCTTC
>TRBJ2-7|TRBD2|NA|TRBV4-2
CASSQAGTRSDGSNEQYF
TGTGCCAGCAGCCAAGCAGGGACTAGGAGCGATGGGTCCAACGAGCAGTACTTC
>TRBJ2-1|NA|few|TRBV7-9
CASSPRDLIGSYNEQFF
TGTGCCAGCAGCCCCAGGGATCTTATCGGCTCCTACAATGAGCAGTTCTTC
>TRBJ2-7|NA|few|TRBV5-1
CASIFIDEQYF
TGCGCCAGCATCTTTATTGACGAGCAGTACTTC
>TRBJ2-3|TRBD2|NA|TRBV5-1
CASSPAGGRRTDTQYF
TGCGCCAGCAGCCCGGCGGGAGGCAGAAGGACAGATACGCAGTATTTT
>TRBJ2-2|NA|NA|TRBV4-3
CASSQDGGSGELFF
TGCGCCAGCAGCCAAGATGGGGGCTCCGGGGAGCTGTTTTTT
>TRBJ1-5|TRBD1|NA|TRBV2
CASIPDRVGNQPQHF
TGTGCCAGCATCCCCGACAGGGTTGGTAATCAGCCCCAGCATTTT
>TRBJ1-1|TRBD1|NA|TRBV6-6
CASSDRGPTEAFF
TGTGCCAGCAGTGACAGGGGGCCCACTGAAGCTTTCTTT
>TRBJ1-5|NA|NA|TRBV27
CASSLTQGGSNQPQHF
TGTGCCAGCAGTTTAACCCAGGGCGGAAGCAATCAGCCCCAGCATTTT
>TRBJ2-7|TRBD1|NA|TRBV29-1
CSVDAGTGAYEQYF
TGCAGCGTTGACGCCGGGACAGGTGCCTACGAGCAGTACTTC
>TRBJ2-1|TRBD2|NA|TRBV10-1
CASSRTPSGPYNEQFF
TGCGCCAGCAGTCGGACTCCTAGCGGGCCTTACAATGAGCAGTTCTTC
>TRBJ2-1|TRBD2|few|TRBV2
CASSVGLAGVHEQFF
TGTGCCAGCAGTGTCGGACTAGCGGGAGTGCATGAGCAGTTCTTC
>TRBJ2-1|TRBD2|NA|TRBV19
CASKLAGGNEQFF
TGTGCCAGTAAGCTAGCGGGAGGGAATGAGCAGTTCTTC
>TRBJ1-1|TRBD1|NA|TRBV5-1
CASSLEGQKKGNTEAFF
TGCGCCAGCAGCTTGGAGGGACAGAAGAAAGGGAACACTGAAGCTTTCTTT